This T cell receptor (beta chain) was profiled in a study of shared clonotypes between healthy human individuals (dated by TCRdb to the early 2020s). About the full investigation: Three men and a couple of women, aged 18 to 49 years, made up the cohort. To estimate repertoire size and how much clonotype sharing occurs between individuals, the study deeply sequenced the blood TCR repertoires of roughly 5 healthy adults. To increase sequencing depth and limit assay-specific biases, TCR repertoire library preparation and sequencing were carried out by different laboratories using diverse techniques. Between about 0.85 and 10 billion PBMCs per donor were obtained by leukapheresis. Per donor, three plates each were used for CD4 naive and CD4 memory, two for CD8 naive, and one for CD8 memory.

CDR1 and CDR2 are drawn from the germline V gene: SGHAT, FQNNGV. V loses 1 base of germline sequence and J loses 3 bases, and the interval between the two ends is 13 bases. The CDR3 sequence holds 15 residues, the cysteine and phenylalanine included. Only the CDR3 DNA stays, 45 bases, in frame from base 1. On this clone: Its recognized antigen is unknown. Base qualities are not recorded, but no much larger clone differs from it by a single base.

The donors were healthy, HIV-negative adults with no recently reported acute infections or vaccinations. Every donor was a Caucasian adult residing in Nashville, Tennessee, USA. CD4+ T cells were enriched by magnetic negative selection, after which naive cells were positively selected on CD45RA and the negative fraction was taken as the memory subset. After blood collection by leukapheresis, PBMCs were isolated using Ficoll-Histopaque density gradient centrifugation and then cryopreserved in the vapor phase of liquid nitrogen. Purity and quantity of every magnetically sorted T cell population were checked by analytical flow cytometry. Genomic DNA was isolated from each sorted fraction and quantified by UV absorbance on a Nanodrop 2000c. General findings and caveats noted by the study authors: Pairwise subsampling led to the expectation that sequencing depth would affect the degree of clonotype sharing among donors. Because the study included only a small number of donors, the genetic and exposure-history diversity represented was limited. Larger estimated clonotype richness was generally found for naive subsets than for memory subsets. Compared with non-shared clonotypes, clonotypes shared by all four sorted-subset donors had higher generation probabilities. Sampling was restricted to blood, and TCR repertoires in tissues likely differ from the TCR repertoires found in blood. Rarefaction of sorted-subset datasets indicated incomplete sequencing despite the large sequencing depth. Roughly 5% of naive CD4, around 4% of naive CD8, 2.3% of memory CD4, and about 0.4% of memory CD8 clonotypes were shared across four donors.

TCR CDR3 regions were amplified from genomic DNA by multiplex PCR using the deep immunoSEQ assay. Extracted genomic DNA from each cell subset was spread evenly across all wells of several immunoSEQ 96-well plates, with each plate serving as a replicate. For sorted subsets, 150 to 250 ng of genomic DNA, equivalent to 25,000 to 30,000 T cell genomes, went into each replicate PCR. Purified libraries were quantified with a Qubit 3.0 fluorometer, sized on a Bioanalyzer 2100, and re-quantified with the KAPA Library Quantification kit. A separate single-read 150-cycle Illumina NextSeq 550 flow cell was used to sequence each immunoSEQ 96-well plate. The authors' analysis ran thus. Because only junctional sequences without quality scores were contained in the immunoSEQ output, filtering matching that applied to full-length reads could not be performed. To assign V/J genes and CDR3, sequences were annotated using PyIR, a Python wrapper for IgBLAST v1.9, with IMGT germline references. Reads were filtered out if the reads had weak V/J assignments (E-value above 1e-6), no CDR3, stop codons, out-of-frame junctions, or ambiguous translated residues. V3J clonotypes were defined as sequences sharing an identical inferred V gene, J gene, and CDR3 amino acid sequence. Percentage overlap between repertoires was computed as shared unique clonotypes divided by the size of the smaller repertoire. Repertoire richness was assessed with RTK rarefaction, the Chao1 estimator, and Recon v2.1 estimates of unobserved clonotypes. Generation probabilities were computed with OLGA for all TCRbeta clonotypes obtained by the gDNA method from four donors. Not all clones reach the TCRdb copy of this immuneACCESS table, which keeps in-frame sequences only. Checked studies attribute under half of the gap to unresolved V genes and leave the rest unexplained. V, J and clone size reflect that table, while D and trimming were determined from the DNA. Recorded for this sample are some 1,600,000 clones; 95% to 99% of them occurred a single time. The ten largest clonotypes hold roughly 0.45% of the sample.

Sequenced material: naive CD4+ T cells sorted from blood. The cell subset or site label, as the study defines it: CD45RA+ positively selected. The sequence was collected from a man between 25 and 39 years old in good health. The chain was built from TRBV11-2 and TRBJ2-7; the D gene may be TRBD1 or TRBD2, since each aligns over 5 bases. The CDR3 region has the sequence CASSLGDRLIYEQYF. The nucleotides read TGTGCCAGCAGCTTAGGGGACCGGCTGATCTACGAGCAGTACTTC.